The clone carrying this T cell receptor (beta chain) is judged medium-sized. The entry originates in a study of cytomegalovirus exposure and HLA in healthy donors. Some clones are missing from TCRdb's copy, which holds only in-frame ones; the method was immunoSEQ multiplex PCR. The sample has 210,000 or so clones, roughly 88% seen once. Germline CDR1 LGHNA, CDR2 YNFKEQ. J was trimmed by 0 bases and V by 3 bases; bases with no gene match: 4. This CDR3 is 16 amino acids long. Sequencing used PBMCs. J is TRBJ2-1 and V is TRBV4-2; 8 bases are shared with TRBD2. The source is a woman between 18 and 30 years old in good health and CMV-seronegative. This CDR3 reads CASSHLAGSSYNEQFF. CDR3 nucleotides: TGTGCCAGCAGCCACCTAGCGGGTAGCTCCTACAATGAGCAGTTCTTC.